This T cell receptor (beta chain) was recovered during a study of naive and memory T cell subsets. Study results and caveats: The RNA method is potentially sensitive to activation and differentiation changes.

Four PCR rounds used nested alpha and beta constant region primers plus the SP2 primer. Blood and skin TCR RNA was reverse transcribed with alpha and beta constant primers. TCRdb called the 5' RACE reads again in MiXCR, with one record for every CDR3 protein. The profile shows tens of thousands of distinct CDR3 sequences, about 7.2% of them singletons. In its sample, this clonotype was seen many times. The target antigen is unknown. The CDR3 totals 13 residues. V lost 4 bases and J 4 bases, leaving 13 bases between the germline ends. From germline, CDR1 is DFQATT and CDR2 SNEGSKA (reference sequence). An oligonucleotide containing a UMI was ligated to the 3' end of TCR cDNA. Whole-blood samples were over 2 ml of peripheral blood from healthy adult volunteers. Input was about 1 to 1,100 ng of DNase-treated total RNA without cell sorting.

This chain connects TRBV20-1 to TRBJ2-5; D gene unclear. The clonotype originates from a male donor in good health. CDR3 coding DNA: TGCAGTGCTACCGCCCCGGCGGTAGAGACCCAGTACTTC. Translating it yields CSATAPAVETQYF.